The entry that follows covers one T cell receptor (beta chain) sequence. This sample was included in a study of blood T cell repertoires in COVID-19. Profiled with immunoSEQ multiplex PCR; TCRdb holds only in-frame clones, not every one. This sample yields 70,000 to 80,000 clones, of which more than 80% are seen a single time; 12% belongs to the top ten. Sequencing was performed on peripheral blood. This clonotype was sampled from a human donor in a cohort sampled during active COVID-19.

The CDR3 nucleotides are TGTGCCATCACCGGAGGGACAGGGGCGTCCTACGAGCAGTACTTC. Translating it yields CAITGGTGASYEQYF. The V call is TRBV10-3, the J call TRBJ2-7; 10 bases match TRBD1. Trimming at V came to 7 bases and at J to 1 base, leaving 7 bases not matched to a gene. This CDR3 spans 15 amino acids. Germline values: CDR1 ENHRY, CDR2 SYGVKD.